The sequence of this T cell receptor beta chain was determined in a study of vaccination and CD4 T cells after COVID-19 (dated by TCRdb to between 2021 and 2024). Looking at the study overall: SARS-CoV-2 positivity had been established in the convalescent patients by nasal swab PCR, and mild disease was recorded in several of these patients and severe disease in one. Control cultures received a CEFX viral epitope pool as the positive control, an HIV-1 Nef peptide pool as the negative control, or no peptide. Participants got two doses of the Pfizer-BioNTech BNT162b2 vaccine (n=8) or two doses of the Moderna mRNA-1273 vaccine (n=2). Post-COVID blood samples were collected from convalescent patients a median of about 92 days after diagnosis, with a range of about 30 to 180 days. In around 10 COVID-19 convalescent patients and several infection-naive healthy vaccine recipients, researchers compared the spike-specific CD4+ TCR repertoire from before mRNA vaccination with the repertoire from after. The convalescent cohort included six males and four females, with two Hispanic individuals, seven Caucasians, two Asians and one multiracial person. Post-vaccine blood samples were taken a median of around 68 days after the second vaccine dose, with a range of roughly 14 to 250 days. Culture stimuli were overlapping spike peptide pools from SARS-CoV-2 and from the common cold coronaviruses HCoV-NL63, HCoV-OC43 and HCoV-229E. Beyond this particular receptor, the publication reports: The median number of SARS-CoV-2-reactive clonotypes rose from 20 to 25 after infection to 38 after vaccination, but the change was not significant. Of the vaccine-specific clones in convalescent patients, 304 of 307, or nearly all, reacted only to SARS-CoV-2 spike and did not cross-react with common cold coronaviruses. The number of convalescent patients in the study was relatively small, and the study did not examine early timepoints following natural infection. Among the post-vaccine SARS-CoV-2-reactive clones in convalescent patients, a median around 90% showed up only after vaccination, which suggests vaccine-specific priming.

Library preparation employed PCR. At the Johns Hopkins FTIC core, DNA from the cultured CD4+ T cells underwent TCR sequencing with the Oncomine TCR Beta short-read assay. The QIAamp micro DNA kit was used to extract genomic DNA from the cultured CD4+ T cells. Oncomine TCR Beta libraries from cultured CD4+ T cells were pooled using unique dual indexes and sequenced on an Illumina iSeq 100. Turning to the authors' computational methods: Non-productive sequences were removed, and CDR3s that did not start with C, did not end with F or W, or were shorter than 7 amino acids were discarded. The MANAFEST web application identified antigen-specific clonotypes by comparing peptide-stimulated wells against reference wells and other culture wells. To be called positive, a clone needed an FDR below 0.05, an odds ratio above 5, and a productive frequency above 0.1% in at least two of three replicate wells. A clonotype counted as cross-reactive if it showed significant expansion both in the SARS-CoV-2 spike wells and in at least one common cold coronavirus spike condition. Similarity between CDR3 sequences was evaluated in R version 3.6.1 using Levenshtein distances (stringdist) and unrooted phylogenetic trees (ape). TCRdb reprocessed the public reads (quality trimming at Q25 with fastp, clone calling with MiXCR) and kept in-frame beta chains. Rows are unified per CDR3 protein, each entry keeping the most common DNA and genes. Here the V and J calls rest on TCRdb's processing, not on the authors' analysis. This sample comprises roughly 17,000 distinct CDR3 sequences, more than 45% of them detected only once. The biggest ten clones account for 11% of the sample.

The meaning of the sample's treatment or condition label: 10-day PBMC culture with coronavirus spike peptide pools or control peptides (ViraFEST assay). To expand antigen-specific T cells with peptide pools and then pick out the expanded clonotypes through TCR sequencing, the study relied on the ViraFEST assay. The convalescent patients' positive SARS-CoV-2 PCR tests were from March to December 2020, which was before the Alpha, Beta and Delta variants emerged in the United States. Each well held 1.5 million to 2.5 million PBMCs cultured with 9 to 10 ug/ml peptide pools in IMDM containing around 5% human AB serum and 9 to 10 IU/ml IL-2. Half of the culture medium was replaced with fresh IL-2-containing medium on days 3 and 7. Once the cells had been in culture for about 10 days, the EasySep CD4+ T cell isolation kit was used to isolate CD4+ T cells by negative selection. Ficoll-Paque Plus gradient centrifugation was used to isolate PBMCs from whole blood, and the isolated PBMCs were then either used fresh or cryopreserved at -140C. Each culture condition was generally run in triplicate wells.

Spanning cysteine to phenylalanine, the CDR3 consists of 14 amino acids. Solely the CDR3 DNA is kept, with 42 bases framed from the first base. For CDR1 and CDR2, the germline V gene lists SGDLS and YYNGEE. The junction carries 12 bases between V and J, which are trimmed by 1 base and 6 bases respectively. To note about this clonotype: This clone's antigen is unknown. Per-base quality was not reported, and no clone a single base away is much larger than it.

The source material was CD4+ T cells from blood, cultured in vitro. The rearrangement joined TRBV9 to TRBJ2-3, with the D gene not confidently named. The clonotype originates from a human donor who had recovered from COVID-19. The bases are TGTGCCAGCAGCGTATCTTCCAGTTCCGATACGCAGTATTTT. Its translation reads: CASSVSSSSDTQYF.